This paragraph covers one T cell receptor beta chain sequence. There is no known antigen for this receptor. The input lacks base qualities; no much larger clone sits a single base away. The healthy control group was made up of roughly 34 blood donors, and the Finnish Red Cross blood service supplied their buffy coats. All TCR-sequenced material derived from peripheral blood: patient blood samples and healthy donor buffy coats. Peripheral blood mononuclear cells were isolated by Ficoll-Hypaque gradient centrifugation. For the healthy controls, CD4+ cells were obtained from buffy coats by magnetic purification. The Gentra Puregene Cell and Tissue kit was used for genomic DNA extraction, and quantification was performed on a Qubit 2.0 fluorometer. The data were taken from a study of STAT5B mutations in CD4+ large granular lymphocyte leukemia (dated 2022 in TCRdb). Context from the whole study: Among healthy controls, the CDR3 'QG' motif was associated with a particular HLA allele. The TCRbeta repertoires of CD4+ T-cell large granular lymphocyte leukemia patients were compared with the TCRbeta repertoires of healthy blood donors. Flow cytometry on FACSCanto II or FACSVerse confirmed that purified fractions exceeded 95% purity among lymphocytes. Beyond this particular receptor, the publication reports: CD4-sorted patient repertoires appeared more clonal than healthy CD4+ repertoires, and this difference persisted after removing the putative leukemic clones. Each patient's main leukemic clonotypes were private, but approximately 27% of these clonotypes showed up at low frequency in the non-leukemic repertoires of other patients. The data were not HLA-matched, and the relatively small sample size could explain the higher clonality seen in CD4+ compared with CD8+ T-LGLL. Enrichment of TRBV06-family usage was observed among the top patient clones (8/27) relative to healthy controls (2/35).

Trimming costs V 4 bases and J 4 bases, and their ends lie 13 bases apart. CDR1 is given as PRHDT and CDR2 as FYEKMQ, both from the germline V gene (reference sequence). Including cysteine and phenylalanine, the CDR3 has 15 amino acids. The entry retains the CDR3 DNA only, 45 bases that are in frame from base 1. The immunoSEQ assay at survey resolution was used to sequence TCRbeta rearrangements from genomic DNA. In the original analysis: In the TCR sequencing data, the lowest productive clonotype frequency that could be detected was 2.59 x 10-5. Only productive TCRbeta rearrangements, meaning sequences that were complete and in-frame, were kept for the analyses. The clonality of each sample was calculated as Simpson clonality in the immunoSEQ Analyzer version 3.0. Clones were grouped by frequency into very rare, small, medium, large (1-20%) or hyperexpanded (>20%) categories. OLGA 1.2.3 estimated generation probabilities, VDJtools produced V-gene circos plots, VDJdb was queried for specificities, and GLIPH identified CDR3 motifs. In TCRdb, the immuneACCESS table is reduced to in-frame sequences with V and J assigned. These tables do not hold every clone; where another copy was compared, an unresolved V gene accounts for under half, and the others remain unexplained. D and trimming come from the DNA, and the V and J calls and clone size come from that table. The sample profile shows around 33,000 clones; 69% of them were found once. The biggest ten clones account for 2.5% to 3% of the sample.

The receptor chain draws on TRBV13 and TRBJ2-2; perhaps TRBD2 is the D gene, with 7 bases matching. The source is a human donor in good health. Sequencing used CD4+ T cells from blood buffy coats. The DNA sequence is as follows: TGTGCCAGCAGCTCTGCGGGGGCCCTCACCGGGGAGCTGTTTTTT. The encoded protein is CASSSAGALTGELFF.